The next 2 T cell receptor beta chains were all read from a single sample in a study of control samples from healthy donors and cancer patients (dated by TCRdb to about 2020). The receptor library was made with the immunoSEQ multiplex PCR assay. The immuneACCESS repertoire file appears here via TCRdb, limited to in-frame rearrangements. These files lack a portion of the clones; in checked studies, under half of the deficit traces to unresolved V genes, and the cause of the others is not known. The sample table lists about 150,000 clones, approximately 94% of them with a count of one. 1.1% to 1.5% of the sample is held by the ten biggest clonotypes. What was sequenced was blood. The source is a woman aged 18 to 35 in good health.

J is TRBJ2-7 and V is TRBV2; no definite D call. The CDR3 has 11 residues. V was trimmed by 6 bases and J by 7 bases, leaving 10 bases between them. Germline V gene lookup returns CDR1 SNHLY and CDR2 FYNNEI. The CDR3 region is CASRGSHEQYF. CDR3 coding DNA: TGTGCCAGCAGGGGGTCTCATGAGCAGTACTTC.

The chain is built from TRBV28 and TRBJ2-1; D is possibly TRBD2 (7 bases). CDR1 and CDR2 from the germline V gene are MDHEN and SYDVKM. The CDR3 totals 15 residues. The V end lost 6 bases, the J end lost 6 bases, and 18 bases lay between the germline ends. The CDR3 region is CASSHLRGGGNEQFF. In DNA, the CDR3 is TGTGCCAGCAGCCACCTTAGGGGGGGAGGCAATGAGCAGTTCTTC.